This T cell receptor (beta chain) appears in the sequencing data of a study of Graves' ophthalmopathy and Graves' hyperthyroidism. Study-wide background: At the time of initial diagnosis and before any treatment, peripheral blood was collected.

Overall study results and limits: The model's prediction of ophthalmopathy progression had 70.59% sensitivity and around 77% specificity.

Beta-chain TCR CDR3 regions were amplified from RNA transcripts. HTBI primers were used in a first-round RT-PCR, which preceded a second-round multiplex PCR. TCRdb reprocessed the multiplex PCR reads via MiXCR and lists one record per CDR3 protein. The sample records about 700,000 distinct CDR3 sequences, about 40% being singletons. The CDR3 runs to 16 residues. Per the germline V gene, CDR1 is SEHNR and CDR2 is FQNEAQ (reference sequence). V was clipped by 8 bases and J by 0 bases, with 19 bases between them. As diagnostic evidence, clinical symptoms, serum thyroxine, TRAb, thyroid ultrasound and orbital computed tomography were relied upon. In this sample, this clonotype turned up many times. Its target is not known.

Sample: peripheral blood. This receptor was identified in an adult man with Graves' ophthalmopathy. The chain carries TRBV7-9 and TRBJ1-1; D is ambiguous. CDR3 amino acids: CASVYLGLNMNTEAFF. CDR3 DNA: TGTGCCAGCGTTTACCTAGGACTGAACATGAACACTGAAGCTTTCTTT.